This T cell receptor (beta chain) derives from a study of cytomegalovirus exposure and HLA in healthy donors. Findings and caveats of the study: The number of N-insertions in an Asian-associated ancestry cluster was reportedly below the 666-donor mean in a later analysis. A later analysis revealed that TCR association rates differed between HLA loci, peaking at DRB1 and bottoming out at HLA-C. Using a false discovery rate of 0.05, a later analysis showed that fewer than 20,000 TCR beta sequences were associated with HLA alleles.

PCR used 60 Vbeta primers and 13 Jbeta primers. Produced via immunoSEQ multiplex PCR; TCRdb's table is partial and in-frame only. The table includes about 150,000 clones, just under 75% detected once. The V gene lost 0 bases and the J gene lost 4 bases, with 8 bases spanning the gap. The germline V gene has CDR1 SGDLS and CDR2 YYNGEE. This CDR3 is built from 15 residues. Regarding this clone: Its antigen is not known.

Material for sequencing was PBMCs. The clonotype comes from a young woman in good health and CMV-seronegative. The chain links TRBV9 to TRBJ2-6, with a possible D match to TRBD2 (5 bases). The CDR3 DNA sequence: TGTGCCAGCAGCGTAGCGGGGATCGGGGCCAACGTCCTGACTTTC. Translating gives CASSVAGIGANVLTF.